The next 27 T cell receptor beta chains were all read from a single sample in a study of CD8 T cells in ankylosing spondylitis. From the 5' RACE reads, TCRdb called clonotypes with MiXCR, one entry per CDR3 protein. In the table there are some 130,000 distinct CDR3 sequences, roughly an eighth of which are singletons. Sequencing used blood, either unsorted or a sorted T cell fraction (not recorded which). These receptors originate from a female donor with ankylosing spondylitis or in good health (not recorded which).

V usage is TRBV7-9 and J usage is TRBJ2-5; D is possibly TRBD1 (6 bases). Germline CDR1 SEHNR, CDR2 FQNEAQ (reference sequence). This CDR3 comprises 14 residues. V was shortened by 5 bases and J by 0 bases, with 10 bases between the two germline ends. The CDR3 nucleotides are TGTGCCAGCAGCCGGAGACAGGACCAAGAGACCCAGTACTTC. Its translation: CASSRRQDQETQYF.

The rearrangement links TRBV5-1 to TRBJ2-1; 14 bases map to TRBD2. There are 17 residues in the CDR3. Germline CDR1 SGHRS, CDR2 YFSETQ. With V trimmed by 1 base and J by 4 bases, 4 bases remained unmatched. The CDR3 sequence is CASSLLGTSGGYNEQFF. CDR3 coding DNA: TGCGCCAGCAGCTTGCTTGGGACTAGCGGGGGTTACAATGAGCAGTTCTTC.

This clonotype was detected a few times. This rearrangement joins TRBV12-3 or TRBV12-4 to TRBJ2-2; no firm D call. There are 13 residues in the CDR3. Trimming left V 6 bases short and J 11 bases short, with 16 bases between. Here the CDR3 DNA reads TGTGCCAGCAGCTTATCACCTCGGTCCGAGCTGTTTTTT. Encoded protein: CASSLSPRSELFF.

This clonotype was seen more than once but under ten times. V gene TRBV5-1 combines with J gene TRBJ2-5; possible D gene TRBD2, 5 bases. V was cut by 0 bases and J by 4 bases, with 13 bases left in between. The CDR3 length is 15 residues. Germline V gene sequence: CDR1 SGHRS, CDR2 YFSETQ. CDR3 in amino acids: CASSLVSSFGETQYF. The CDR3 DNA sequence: TGCGCCAGCAGCTTGGTGTCTAGCTTTGGAGAGACCCAGTACTTC.

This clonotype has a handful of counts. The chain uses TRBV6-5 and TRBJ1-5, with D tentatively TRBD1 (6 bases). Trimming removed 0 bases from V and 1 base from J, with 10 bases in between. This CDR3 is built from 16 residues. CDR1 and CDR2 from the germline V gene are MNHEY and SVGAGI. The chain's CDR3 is CASSYSGQKSNQPQHF. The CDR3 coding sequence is TGTGCCAGCAGTTACTCAGGACAGAAGAGCAATCAGCCCCAGCATTTT.

The chain's CDR3 is CASSSNSGKAYNEQFF. The CDR3 DNA reads as TGTGCCAGCAGCTCCAATAGCGGGAAGGCCTACAATGAGCAGTTCTTC. This rearrangement joins TRBV11-3 to TRBJ2-1, with TRBD2 identical over 8 bases. J gave up 2 bases and V 4 bases, and 7 bases lay outside the gene matches. The CDR3 runs 16 residues. Germline CDR1 reads SGHNT; CDR2 reads YENEEA.

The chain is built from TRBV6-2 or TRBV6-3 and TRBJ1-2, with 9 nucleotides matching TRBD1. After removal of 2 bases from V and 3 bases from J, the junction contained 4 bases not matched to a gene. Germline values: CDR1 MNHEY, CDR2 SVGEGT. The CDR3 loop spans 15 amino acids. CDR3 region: CASSYRDRVYYGYTF. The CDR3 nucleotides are TGTGCCAGCAGTTACCGGGACAGGGTCTACTATGGCTACACCTTC.

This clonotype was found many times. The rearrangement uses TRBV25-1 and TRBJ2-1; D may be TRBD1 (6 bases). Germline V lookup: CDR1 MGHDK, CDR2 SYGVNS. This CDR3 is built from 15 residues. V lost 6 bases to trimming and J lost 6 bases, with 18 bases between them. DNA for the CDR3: TGTGCCAGCAGGTCGGACAGTACCCCCGTCAATGAGCAGTTCTTC. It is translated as CASRSDSTPVNEQFF.

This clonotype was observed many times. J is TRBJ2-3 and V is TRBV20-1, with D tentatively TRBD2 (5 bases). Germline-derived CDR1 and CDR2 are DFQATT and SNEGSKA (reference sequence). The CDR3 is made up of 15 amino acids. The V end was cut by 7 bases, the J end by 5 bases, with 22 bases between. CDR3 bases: TGCAGTGAACTAGGGTCGCTAGCCCGGAGAGATACGCAGTATTTT. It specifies CSELGSLARRDTQYF.

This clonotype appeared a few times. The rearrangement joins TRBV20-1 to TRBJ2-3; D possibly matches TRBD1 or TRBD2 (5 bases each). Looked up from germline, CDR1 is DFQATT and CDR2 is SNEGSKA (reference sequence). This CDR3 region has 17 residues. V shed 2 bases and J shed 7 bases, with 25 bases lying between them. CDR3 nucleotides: TGCAGTGCTAGATCAATCGGTGGAAGCCGAGGGGAGAATACGCAGTATTTT. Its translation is CSARSIGGSRGENTQYF.

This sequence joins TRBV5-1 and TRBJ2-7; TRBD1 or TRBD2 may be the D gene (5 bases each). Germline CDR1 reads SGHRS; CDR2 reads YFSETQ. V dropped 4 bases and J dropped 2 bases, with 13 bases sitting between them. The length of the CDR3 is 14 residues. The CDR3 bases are TGCGCCAGCAGCCCGGGACCGGGGACCTACGAGCAGTACTTC. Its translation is CASSPGPGTYEQYF.

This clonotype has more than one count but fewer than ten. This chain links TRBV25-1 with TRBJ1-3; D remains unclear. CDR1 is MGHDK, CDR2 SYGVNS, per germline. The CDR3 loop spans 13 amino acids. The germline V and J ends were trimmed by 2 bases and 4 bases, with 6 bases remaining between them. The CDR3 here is CASSEVTGNTIYF. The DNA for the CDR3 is TGTGCCAGCAGTGAAGTTACCGGAAACACCATATATTTT.

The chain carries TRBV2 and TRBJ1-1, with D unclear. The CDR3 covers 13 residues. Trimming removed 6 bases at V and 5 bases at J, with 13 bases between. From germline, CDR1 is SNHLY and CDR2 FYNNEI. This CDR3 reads CASRVPLGTEAFF. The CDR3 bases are TGTGCCAGCAGAGTCCCGTTGGGGACTGAAGCTTTCTTT.

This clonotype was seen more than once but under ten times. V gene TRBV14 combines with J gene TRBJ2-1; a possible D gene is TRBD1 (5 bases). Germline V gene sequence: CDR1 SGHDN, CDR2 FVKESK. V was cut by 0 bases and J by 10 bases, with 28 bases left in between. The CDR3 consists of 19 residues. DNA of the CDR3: TGTGCCAGCAGCCAAGATAAGACAGAAGACCGAATACCTCTTCAAGAGCAGTTCTTC. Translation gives CASSQDKTEDRIPLQEQFF.

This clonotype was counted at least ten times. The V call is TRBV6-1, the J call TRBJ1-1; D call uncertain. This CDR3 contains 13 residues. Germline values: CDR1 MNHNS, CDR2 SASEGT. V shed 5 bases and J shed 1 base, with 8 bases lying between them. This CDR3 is CASSTTENTEAFF. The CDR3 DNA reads TGTGCCAGCAGTACAACAGAGAACACTGAAGCTTTCTTT.

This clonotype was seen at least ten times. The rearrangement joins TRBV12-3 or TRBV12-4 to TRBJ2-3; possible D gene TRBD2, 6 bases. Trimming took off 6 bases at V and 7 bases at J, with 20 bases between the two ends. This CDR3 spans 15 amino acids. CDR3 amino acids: CASSYGTWGYNTQYF. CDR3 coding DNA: TGTGCCAGCAGCTACGGGACTTGGGGATACAATACGCAGTATTTT.

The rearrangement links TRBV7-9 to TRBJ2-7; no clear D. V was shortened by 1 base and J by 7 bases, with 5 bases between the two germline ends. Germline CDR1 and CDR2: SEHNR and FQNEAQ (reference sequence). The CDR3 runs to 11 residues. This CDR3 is CASSLEREQYF. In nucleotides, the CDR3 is TGTGCCAGCAGCTTAGAAAGAGAGCAGTACTTC.

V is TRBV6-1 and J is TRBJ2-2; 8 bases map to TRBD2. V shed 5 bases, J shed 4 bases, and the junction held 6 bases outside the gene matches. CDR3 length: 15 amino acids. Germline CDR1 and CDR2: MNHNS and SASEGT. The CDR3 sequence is CASSLAGTSTGELFF. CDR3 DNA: TGTGCCAGCAGTCTCGCCGGGACTAGCACCGGGGAGCTGTTTTTT.

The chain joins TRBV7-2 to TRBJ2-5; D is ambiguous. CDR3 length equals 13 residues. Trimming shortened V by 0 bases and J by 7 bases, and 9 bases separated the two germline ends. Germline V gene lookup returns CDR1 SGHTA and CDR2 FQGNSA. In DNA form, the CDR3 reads TGTGCCAGCAGCTTAGCCCAGGTCGGGACCCAGTACTTC. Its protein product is CASSLAQVGTQYF.

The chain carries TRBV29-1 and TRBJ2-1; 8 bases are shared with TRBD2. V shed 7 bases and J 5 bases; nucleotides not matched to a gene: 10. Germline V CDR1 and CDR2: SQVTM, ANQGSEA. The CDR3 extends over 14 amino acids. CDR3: CSAEGAGDHNEQFF. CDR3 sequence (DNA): TGCAGCGCCGAGGGAGCGGGAGACCACAATGAGCAGTTCTTC.

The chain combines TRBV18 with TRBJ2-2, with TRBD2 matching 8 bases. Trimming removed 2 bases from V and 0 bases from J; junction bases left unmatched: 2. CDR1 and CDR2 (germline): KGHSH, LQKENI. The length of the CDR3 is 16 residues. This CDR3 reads CASSPAGGSNTGELFF. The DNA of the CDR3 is TGTGCCAGCTCACCAGCGGGGGGATCGAACACCGGGGAGCTGTTTTTT.

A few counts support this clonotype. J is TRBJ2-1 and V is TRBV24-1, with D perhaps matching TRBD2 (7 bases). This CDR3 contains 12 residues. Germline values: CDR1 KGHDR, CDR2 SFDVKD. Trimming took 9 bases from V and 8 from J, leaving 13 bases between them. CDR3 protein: CATGGGSDEQFF. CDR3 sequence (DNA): TGTGCCACCGGGGGCGGGAGTGATGAGCAGTTCTTC.

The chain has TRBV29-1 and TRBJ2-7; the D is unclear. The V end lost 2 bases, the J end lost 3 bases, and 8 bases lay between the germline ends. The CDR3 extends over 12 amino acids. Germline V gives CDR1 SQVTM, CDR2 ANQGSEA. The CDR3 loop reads CSVENRDYEQYF. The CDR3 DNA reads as TGCAGCGTTGAAAATAGGGACTACGAGCAGTACTTC.

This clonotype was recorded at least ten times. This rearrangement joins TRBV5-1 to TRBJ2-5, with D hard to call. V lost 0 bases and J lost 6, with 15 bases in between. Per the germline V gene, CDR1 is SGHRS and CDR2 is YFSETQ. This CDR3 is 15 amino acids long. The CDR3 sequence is CASSLGTVDLKTQYF. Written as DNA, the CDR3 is TGCGCCAGCAGCTTGGGGACGGTAGATTTGAAGACCCAGTACTTC.

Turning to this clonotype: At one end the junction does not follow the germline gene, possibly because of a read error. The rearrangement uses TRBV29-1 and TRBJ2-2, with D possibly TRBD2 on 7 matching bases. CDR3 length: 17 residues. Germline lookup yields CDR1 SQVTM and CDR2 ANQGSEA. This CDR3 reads CSAEDPAGATNTGELFF. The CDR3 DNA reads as TGCAGCGCTGAAGATCCGGCGGGGGCCACGAACACCGGGGAGCTGTTTTTT.

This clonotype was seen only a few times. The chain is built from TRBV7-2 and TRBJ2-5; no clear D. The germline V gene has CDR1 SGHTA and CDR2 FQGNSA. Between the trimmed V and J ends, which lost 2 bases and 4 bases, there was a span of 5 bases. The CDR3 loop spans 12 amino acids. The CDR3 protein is CASSLPLETQYF. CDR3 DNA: TGTGCCAGCAGCTTACCCCTAGAGACCCAGTACTTC.

This chain's CDR3 is CASSIRTGPTPNEQFF. The CDR3 bases are TGTGCCAGCAGCATCCGGACAGGCCCTACCCCGAATGAGCAGTTCTTC. J is TRBJ2-1 and V is TRBV5-6; TRBD1 matches at 7 bases. V gave up 4 bases and J gave up 7 bases; unmatched junction bases: 14. This CDR3 region has 16 residues. Germline values: CDR1 SGHDT, CDR2 YYEEEE.